The sequence of this TCR beta chain was determined in a study of blood T cell repertoires in COVID-19. This CDR3 contains 16 residues. V shed 5 bases and J 3 bases; nucleotides not matched to a gene: 8. Germline assignment: CDR1 SGHTA and CDR2 FQGTGA. Profiling relied on immunoSEQ multiplex PCR, and the TCRdb table lists in-frame clones only, not all of them. The table shows over 150,000 clones, with about four fifths occurring only once. This sequence originates from a woman in her sixties or seventies who had recovered from COVID-19. This chain links TRBV7-3 with TRBJ2-1; TRBD1 matches at 9 bases. The sample consisted of peripheral blood. This chain's CDR3 is CASSPMGQGYYNEQFF. The CDR3 region has the DNA TGTGCCAGCAGCCCGATGGGACAGGGTTACTACAATGAGCAGTTCTTC. Full variable domain (outside the CDR3, taken from reference TRBV7-3 and TRBJ2-1): GAGVSQTPSNKVTEKGKYVELRCDPISGHTALYWYRQSLGQGPEFLIYFQGTGAADDSGLPNDRFFAVRPEGSVSTLKIQRTERGDSAVYLCASSPMGQGYYNEQFFGPGTRLTVL.